These 11 T cell receptor beta chains originate from one sample sequenced in a study of T cells after yellow fever vaccination. TCRdb independently ran MiXCR on the 5' RACE reads; one entry per CDR3 protein. The sample gives 250,000 to 300,000 distinct CDR3 sequences, 8.7% of which show up once; 3% to 4% is in the top ten. The sample consisted of CD4+ T cells sorted from PBMCs, taken 5 days after the yellow fever booster vaccination. These receptors were collected from a man between 18 and 29 years old who received the YFV17D yellow fever vaccine.

The chain uses TRBV7-9 and TRBJ2-3, with a possible D match to TRBD1 (5 bases). Per the germline V gene, CDR1 is SEHNR and CDR2 is FQNEAQ (reference sequence). Deletions cut 5 bases from V and 2 bases from J, with 14 bases between. The CDR3 totals 15 residues. The CDR3, as DNA: TGTGCCAGCAGCCCGAGACAGCTACTCACAGATACGCAGTATTTT. Amino acids: CASSPRQLLTDTQYF.

The rearrangement uses TRBV20-1 and TRBJ1-1; no definite D call. Between the trimmed V and J ends, which lost 4 bases and 5 bases, there was a span of 8 bases. Germline-derived CDR1 and CDR2 are DFQATT and SNEGSKA (reference sequence). This CDR3 comprises 11 residues. The CDR3 nucleotides are TGCAGTGCTACGGGTCAAACTGAAGCTTTCTTT. Translation gives CSATGQTEAFF.

The rearrangement links TRBV20-1 to TRBJ2-2, with 7 bases matching TRBD2. CDR1 and CDR2 (germline): DFQATT, SNEGSKA (reference sequence). This CDR3 region has 14 residues. Germline trimming cut 4 bases from V and 5 bases from J; bases unmatched to any gene: 7. The CDR3 here is CSANRLAVTGELFF. The CDR3 nucleotides read TGCAGTGCTAATAGGCTAGCGGTTACCGGGGAGCTGTTTTTT.

This clonotype occurred a few times. The CDR3 region is CASSLAAGGYEQYF. DNA of the CDR3: TGTGCCAGCAGCTTAGCGGCAGGGGGCTACGAGCAGTACTTC. The chain has TRBV7-2 and TRBJ2-7; 7 bases agree with TRBD1. CDR3 size: 14 residues. V shed 0 bases and J 3 bases; nucleotides not matched to a gene: 2. Germline V lookup: CDR1 SGHTA, CDR2 FQGNSA.

In this sample, this clonotype turned up a few times. The CDR3 region is CSAQGGTGGYEQYV. As DNA, the CDR3 is TGCAGTGCCCAGGGGGGGACAGGAGGATACGAGCAGTACGTC. The gene calls are TRBV20-1 and TRBJ2-7, with D possibly being TRBD1 (8 bases). Trimming pared 6 bases from V and 4 bases from J, leaving 19 bases between. The CDR3 loop spans 14 amino acids. CDR1 DFQATT and CDR2 SNEGSKA come from the germline V gene (reference sequence).

This clonotype was observed a handful of times. CDR3 protein: CASSTRTGVLGETQYF. CDR3 DNA: TGTGCCAGCAGCACAAGAACAGGGGTATTGGGAGAGACCCAGTACTTC. V usage is TRBV7-9 and J usage is TRBJ2-5; 7 bases line up with TRBD1. Germline CDR1 and CDR2: SEHNR and FQNEAQ (reference sequence). CDR3 length: 16 amino acids. Trimming took 5 bases from V and 4 from J; bases not matched to a gene: 13.

This clonotype occurred a few times. CDR3 sequence reads: CASSIGPRPKEETQYF. The CDR3 nucleotides are TGTGCCAGCAGCATTGGACCCCGGCCGAAAGAAGAGACCCAGTACTTC. V usage is TRBV7-9 and J usage is TRBJ2-5; D ambiguous. CDR3 length: 16 amino acids. Germline lookup yields CDR1 SEHNR and CDR2 FQNEAQ (reference sequence). The V and J ends lost 5 bases and 3 bases respectively, with 19 bases between them.

This chain joins TRBV7-2 and TRBJ2-5, with 10 bases fitting TRBD1. CDR3 size: 15 residues. From germline, CDR1 is SGHTA and CDR2 FQGNSA. Unmatched junction bases numbered 4, after V lost 5 bases and J lost 1 base. The DNA of the CDR3 is TGTGCCAGCAGCGCACGGACAGGGGGCCAAGAGACCCAGTACTTC. Protein: CASSARTGGQETQYF. Drawing the rest from reference TRBV7-2 and TRBJ2-5, the complete variable domain is GAGVSQSPSNKVTEKGKDVELRCDPISGHTALYWYRQSLGQGLEFLIYFQGNSAPDKSGLPSDRFSAERTGGSVSTLTIQRTQQEDSAVYLCASSARTGGQETQYFGPGTRLLVL.

A few counts support this clonotype. The genes are TRBV5-1 and TRBJ2-2; D unresolved. The CDR3 contains 13 residues. Germline V gene lookup returns CDR1 SGHRS and CDR2 YFSETQ. Deletions cut 3 bases from V and 0 bases from J, with 3 bases between. CDR3 protein: CASSSTNTGELFF. CDR3 nucleotides: TGCGCCAGCAGCTCGACGAACACCGGGGAGCTGTTTTTT. Looking up the rest from reference TRBV5-1 and TRBJ2-2 gives the full variable domain: KAGVTQTPRYLIKTRGQQVTLSCSPISGHRSVSWYQQTPGQGLQFLFEYFSETQRNKGNFPGRFSGRQFSNSRSEMNVSTLELGDSALYLCASSSTNTGELFFGEGSRLTVL.

This chain connects TRBV5-1 to TRBJ2-2; 7 nucleotides agree with TRBD1. The CDR3 has 15 amino acids. The V gene end was trimmed by 4 bases and the J gene end by 4 bases; junction bases not matched to a gene: 7. Germline loops: CDR1 SGHRS, CDR2 YFSETQ. The CDR3: CASSHEGARTGELFF. In DNA form, the CDR3 reads TGCGCCAGCAGCCATGAGGGGGCTCGCACCGGGGAGCTGTTTTTT.

This clonotype was recorded a few times. This chain uses TRBV18 with TRBJ1-1, with a tentative D call TRBD1 (5 bases). Trimming took off 3 bases at V and 8 bases at J, with 13 bases between the two ends. This CDR3 is 13 amino acids long. Germline CDR1 KGHSH, CDR2 LQKENI. The CDR3 loop reads CASSPLNEGEAFF. The CDR3 region has the DNA TGTGCCAGCTCACCCTTAAATGAGGGGGAAGCTTTCTTT.